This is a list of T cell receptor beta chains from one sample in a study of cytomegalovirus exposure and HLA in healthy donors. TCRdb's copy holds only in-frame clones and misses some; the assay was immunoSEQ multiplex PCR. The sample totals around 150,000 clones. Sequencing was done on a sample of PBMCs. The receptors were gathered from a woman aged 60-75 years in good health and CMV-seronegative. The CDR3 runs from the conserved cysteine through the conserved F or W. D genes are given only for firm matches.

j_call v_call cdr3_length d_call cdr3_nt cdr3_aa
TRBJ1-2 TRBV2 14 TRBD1 TGTGCCAGCAGTGGGGACAGGGTGGGCTATGGCTACACCTTC CASSGDRVGYGYTF
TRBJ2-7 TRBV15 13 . TGTGCCACCAGCAGACAAGGGGCTTACGAGCAGTACTTC CATSRQGAYEQYF
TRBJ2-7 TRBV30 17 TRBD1 TGTGCCTGGAGTTTTCCCCCCCCCGGGACAGGGGTTAGGGAGCAGTACTTC CAWSFPPPGTGVREQYF
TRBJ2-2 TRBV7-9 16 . TGTGCCAGCAGCTTAATTCCAGGGACTCACACCGGGGAGCTGTTTTTT CASSLIPGTHTGELFF
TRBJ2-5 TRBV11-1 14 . TGTGCCAGCAGCTCAGGTCAGGGGCCGGAGACCCAGTACTTC CASSSGQGPETQYF
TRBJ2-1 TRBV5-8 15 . TGTGCCAGCAGCTTGGTGCAGGGATCCTACAATGAGCAGTTCTTC CASSLVQGSYNEQFF
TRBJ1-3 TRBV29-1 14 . TGCAGCGTTTCCCACTCTAAAGCGGGAAACACCATATATTTT CSVSHSKAGNTIYF
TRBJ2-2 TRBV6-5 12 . TGTGCCAGCACAGGGTATACCGGGGAGCTGTTTTTT CASTGYTGELFF
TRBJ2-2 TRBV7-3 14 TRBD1 TGTGCCAGCAGCTTAGAAGGGGGCAACGGGGAGCTGTTTTTT CASSLEGGNGELFF
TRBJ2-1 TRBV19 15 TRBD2 TGTGCCGTCTCCCCCGGGAGGGCCGCCTACAATGAGCAGTTCTTC CAVSPGRAAYNEQFF
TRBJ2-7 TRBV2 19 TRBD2 TGTGCCAGCAGTGAAGATGGGGGTCGGAGCGGGATTGACTCCTACGAGCAGTACTTC CASSEDGGRSGIDSYEQYF